This T cell receptor (beta chain) appears in the sequencing data of a study of blood T cell repertoires in COVID-19 (dated by TCRdb to about 2020). A note on the overall study: Collaborator samples came from the United States, Italy and Spain and covered acute and convalescent phases of COVID-19. Deeply sampled blood TCRbeta repertoires from subjects exposed to, actively infected with, or recovered from COVID-19 were included in the dataset. The material from the prospective study consisted of cDNA or gDNA derived from T cells, B-cell-depleted T cells, or PBMCs. Nearly every sample came with metadata listing a de-identified subject ID, COVID-19 status, age in years and sex. Where available, HLA class I and class II types were obtained from metadata supplied by the sample provider rather than from assay-based typing. The repertoires were released in a freely available public database meant as a resource for research on the immune response to SARS-CoV-2. Samples came from the ongoing ImmuneRACE study (first 160 participants) plus 1,254 subjects from 6 global collaborators. What the authors observed across the whole study: How much clinical and demographic metadata was included differed by source and by participant, and the metadata was provided uncurated.

TCRbeta CDR3 regions were amplified from genomic DNA by means of the immunoSEQ Assay, a bias-controlled multiplex PCR. As for the original processing: The number of nucleated cells in each sample was estimated from the amplification of reference gene primers within the assay. To quantify the absolute abundance of each unique TCRbeta CDR3 rearrangement, sequence reads were collapsed and filtered. Productive Simpson clonality was computed per sample as the square root of Simpson's diversity index over productive rearrangements. TCRdb holds this immuneACCESS table with in-frame rearrangements only. Some clones are missing; in checked studies, unresolved V genes explain under half, and the rest has no known cause. That table gives V, J and clone size, and the DNA gave D and trimming. The sample table records around 80,000 clones; nearly 85% of these occur just once. The top ten clonotypes cover roughly 30% of the sample.

Germline trimming amounts to 2 bases on V and 3 bases on J, with 2 as the count of junction bases outside the gene matches. CDR1 and CDR2 (SGHKS, YYEKEE) derive from the germline V gene (reference sequence). The CDR3, from cysteine to phenylalanine, totals 14 residues. Just CDR3 DNA is preserved here, 42 bases in frame from base 1. The collaborating institutions used their own protocols to collect whole blood in K2EDTA tubes. For TCRbeta analysis, collaborators shipped samples in one of three forms: frozen whole blood, isolated PBMCs, or DNA extracted from either of those sample types. A remark on this clone: There is no known antigen for this receptor. Base quality data are lacking; no much larger clone is found one base away.

The rearrangement combines TRBV5-5 with TRBJ2-3, with 8 bases in between that match TRBD2. The clonotype was recovered from a woman of 80 years or more with acute or convalescent COVID-19. The specimen sequenced was peripheral blood. The DNA sequence reads TGTGCCAGCAGCTTTCAGCGGGAGACAGATACGCAGTATTTT. This gives the protein CASSFQRETDTQYF.